Presented here are 19 T cell receptor beta chains from one specimen sequenced in a study of technical replicates of blood from a handful of donors. The protocol was immunoSEQ multiplex PCR, while the TCRdb copy is restricted to in-frame clones and leaves out a portion. The sample lists about 88,000 clones; around 94% were seen once. Sequenced sample: T cells isolated from PBMCs. These receptors were collected from a human donor in good health.

The DNA of the CDR3 is TGTGCCAGCAGACCAAAGGGTGCTATCGAGTTAGCGGGAGCCAAAAACATTCAGTACTTC. Protein product: CASRPKGAIELAGAKNIQYF. This chain connects TRBV27 to TRBJ2-4; TRBD2 matches 7 bases. CDR1 is MNHEY, CDR2 SMNVEV, per germline (reference sequence). CDR3 length equals 20 residues. J was trimmed by 0 bases and V by 6 bases; bases with no gene match: 20.

The rearrangement uses TRBV6-5 and TRBJ1-5; a weak D match, TRBD1 (5 bases). CDR3 length equals 12 residues. Trimming removed 6 bases from V and 15 bases from J, with 18 bases in between. CDR1 is MNHEY, CDR2 SVGAGI, per germline. In nucleotides, the CDR3 is TGTGCCAGCAGGAACCGGCGGGGGGTACCGCATTTT. Protein: CASRNRRGVPHF.

The chain employs TRBV30 and TRBJ2-5; possible D gene TRBD2, 7 bases. V was clipped by 0 bases and J by 7 bases, with 12 bases between them. CDR3 length: 13 residues. CDR1 and CDR2 from the germline V gene are GTSNPN and SVGIG (reference sequence). The DNA for the CDR3 is TGTGCCTGGAGTGTTGGGGGGGCAGGGACCCAGTACTTC. Translating gives CAWSVGGAGTQYF. Combining the CDR3 with reference TRBV30 and TRBJ2-5 gives the whole variable domain SQTIHQWPATLVQPVGSPLSLECTVEGTSNPNLYWYRQAAGRGLQLLFYSVGIGQISSEVPQNLSASRPQDRQFILSSKKLLLSDSGFYLCAWSVGGAGTQYFGPGTRLLVL.

This chain uses TRBV28 with TRBJ1-3; a weak D match, TRBD1 (5 bases). The CDR3 spans 17 residues. Per the germline V gene, CDR1 is MDHEN and CDR2 is SYDVKM. V shed 4 bases and J shed 0 bases, with 16 bases lying between them. The CDR3 DNA sequence: TGTGCCAGCAGTTGGCCCTCGGACACCCACTCTGGAAACACCATATATTTT. This codes for CASSWPSDTHSGNTIYF.

This sequence joins TRBV28 and TRBJ2-1, with a tentative D call TRBD1 (5 bases). In germline, CDR1 is MDHEN, CDR2 SYDVKM. CDR3 length: 13 residues. Trimming shortened V by 2 bases and J by 6 bases, and 8 bases separated the two germline ends. The DNA of the CDR3 is TGTGCCAGCAGTTTAACCCAGGGCAATGAGCAGTTCTTC. This encodes CASSLTQGNEQFF.

The V call is TRBV18, the J call TRBJ1-4, with a tentative D call TRBD1 (5 bases). This CDR3 region has 11 residues. Trimming pared 4 bases from V and 8 bases from J, leaving 5 bases between. The V gene's germline CDR1 is KGHSH and CDR2 LQKENI. Here the CDR3 reads CASSRQEKLFF. The DNA for the CDR3 is TGTGCCAGCTCACGACAGGAAAAACTGTTTTTT.

This chain uses TRBV4-2 with TRBJ2-5; TRBD2 agrees at 7 bases. J was trimmed by 2 bases and V by 2 bases; bases with no gene match: 8. CDR1 is LGHNA, CDR2 YNFKEQ, per germline. CDR3 length: 16 amino acids. In nucleotides, the CDR3 is TGTGCCAGCAGCCAAACCCCAGGACTAGAGCAAGAGACCCAGTACTTC. It codes for CASSQTPGLEQETQYF.

This chain connects TRBV2 to TRBJ2-7, with a weak D call TRBD1 (7 bases). The V gene lost 6 bases and the J gene lost 3 bases, with 12 bases spanning the gap. The CDR3 loop spans 13 amino acids. Germline V gene lookup returns CDR1 SNHLY and CDR2 FYNNEI. The CDR3 sequence: CASRNRGGYEQYF. The CDR3 nucleotides read TGTGCCAGCAGGAACAGGGGAGGCTACGAGCAGTACTTC.

V usage is TRBV2 and J usage is TRBJ2-1, with D perhaps matching TRBD2 (5 bases). Trimming removed 7 bases at V and 8 bases at J, with 9 bases between. CDR3 length equals 11 residues. The germline CDR1 and CDR2 sequences are SNHLY and FYNNEI. DNA of the CDR3: TGTGCCAGCAAGGAGAGGGATGAGCAGTTCTTC. The encoded protein is CASKERDEQFF.

The gene calls are TRBV5-5 and TRBJ2-3; D may be TRBD1 (6 bases). The germline V and J ends were trimmed by 0 bases and 4 bases, with 9 bases remaining between them. This CDR3 is built from 14 residues. Germline lookup yields CDR1 SGHKS and CDR2 YYEKEE (reference sequence). The CDR3, as DNA: TGTGCCAGCAGCTTGGAAAAGGGGGCAGATACGCAGTATTTT. Its protein is CASSLEKGADTQYF.

The chain employs TRBV5-4 and TRBJ2-1, with TRBD1 identical over 7 bases. Germline-derived CDR1 and CDR2 are SGHNT and YYREEE (reference sequence). This CDR3 contains 16 residues. V shed 1 base, J shed 9 bases, and the junction held 13 bases outside the gene matches. The CDR3 region is CASSLRQGGVAGEQFF. For the CDR3, the DNA is TGTGCCAGCAGCTTGCGACAGGGTGGCGTCGCGGGTGAGCAGTTCTTC.

The chain joins TRBV6-5 to TRBJ2-1, with TRBD2 matching 12 bases. Losses at the gene ends were 2 bases for V and 7 bases for J; bases not matched to a gene: 3. The CDR3 sequence is 15 residues long. Germline CDR1 reads MNHEY; CDR2 reads SVGAGI. CDR3 sequence reads: CASSYAGLAGNEQFF. The DNA of the CDR3 is TGTGCCAGCAGTTACGCAGGACTAGCGGGGAATGAGCAGTTCTTC.

Comments on this clone: Different DNA sequences within this sample yield the same CDR3. This chain uses TRBV7-2 with TRBJ2-3; TRBD2 aligns across 9 bases. The CDR3 spans 16 residues. V lost 0 bases to trimming and J lost 1 base; unmatched junction nucleotides: 2. Germline lookup yields CDR1 SGHTA and CDR2 FQGNSA. CDR3 DNA: TGTGCCAGCAGCTTAGCCTTAGCGGGGGGCACAGATACGCAGTATTTT. Protein: CASSLALAGGTDTQYF.

The CDR3 DNA reads as TGCGCCAGCAGCCAATCAGGGGGCGGACGTGCATTCTATGGCTACACCTTC. Protein: CASSQSGGGRAFYGYTF. This chain uses TRBV4-1 with TRBJ1-2; 8 nucleotides line up with TRBD1. V was clipped by 2 bases and J by 4 bases; unmatched bases: 12. The germline gives CDR1 MGHRA, CDR2 YSYEKL. The CDR3 is made up of 17 amino acids.

The chain combines TRBV29-1 with TRBJ2-7; 12 bases map to TRBD2. Germline CDR1 is SQVTM and CDR2 is ANQGSEA. The CDR3 spans 16 residues. Trimming removed 1 base from V and 4 bases from J; junction bases left unmatched: 8. The CDR3 is CSVEVTATSGSYEQYF. The CDR3 DNA sequence: TGCAGCGTTGAAGTGACAGCGACTAGCGGGAGTTACGAGCAGTACTTC.

The genes are TRBV10-1 and TRBJ2-3; D might be TRBD2 (6 bases). Germline V lookup: CDR1 WNHNN, CDR2 SYGVQD (reference sequence). The ends were cut back, 2 bases at V and 6 bases at J, with 18 bases in the middle. The CDR3 runs 16 residues. The CDR3 protein is CASSEAGTGGADTQYF. The CDR3 nucleotides read TGCGCCAGCAGTGAGGCGGGTACCGGGGGTGCTGATACGCAGTATTTT.

The V call is TRBV25-1, the J call TRBJ2-7; D is unclear. This CDR3 is built from 12 residues. The V end was cut by 5 bases, the J end by 6 bases, with 11 bases between. Germline lookup yields CDR1 MGHDK and CDR2 SYGVNS. CDR3 residues: CASSPYRAEQYF. Written as DNA, the CDR3 is TGTGCCAGCAGTCCTTACCGAGCCGAGCAGTACTTC.

The chain is built from TRBV7-2 and TRBJ2-2; 8 bases agree with TRBD2. Germline CDR1 reads SGHTA; CDR2 reads FQGNSA. With V trimmed by 3 bases and J by 8 bases, 8 bases remained unmatched. This CDR3 has 15 amino acids. In DNA form, the CDR3 reads TGTGCCAGCAGCTTTATAGCGGGGTCTCCGGGGGAGCTGTTTTTT. Translation: CASSFIAGSPGELFF.

The V and J genes are TRBV5-5 and TRBJ1-1; D gene uncertain. Germline V gene data show CDR1 as SGHKS and CDR2 as YYEKEE (reference sequence). The ends were cut back, 0 bases at V and 1 base at J, with 13 bases in the middle. The CDR3 is made up of 16 amino acids. The CDR3 bases are TGTGCCAGCAGCTTGGGACGGAGGATTTCGAACACTGAAGCTTTCTTT. Amino acids: CASSLGRRISNTEAFF.